The 24 T cell receptor beta chains presented below share a single source sample, sequenced in a study of shared clonotypes between healthy human individuals. Positive CCR7 selection of CD45RO-negative cells yielded the naive CD8 cells, and terminally differentiated effector memory CD45RA+ cells were excluded. The assay was immunoSEQ multiplex PCR, and TCRdb's table has in-frame clones only and misses some. The sample has about 2.1 million clones; about 93% are singletons. The sequencing input was naive CD8+ T cells from PBMCs. The receptors derive from a man aged 18 to 29 in good health. Some clones in this sample may be carry-over from other donors' samples.

The chain has TRBV15 and TRBJ2-7, with unresolved D. V was cut by 0 bases and J by 7 bases, with 7 bases left in between. CDR1 and CDR2 from the germline V gene are LNHNV and YYDKDF (reference sequence). The CDR3 has 12 amino acids. The CDR3 loop reads CATSRDVREQYF. In DNA, the CDR3 is TGTGCCACCAGCAGAGACGTGCGGGAGCAGTACTTC.

The V gene is TRBV7-3, the J gene TRBJ2-3; TRBD1 aligns across 9 bases. J was trimmed by 2 bases and V by 5 bases; bases with no gene match: 11. CDR3 size: 17 residues. CDR1 is SGHTA and CDR2 is FQGTGA in the germline V gene. The DNA for the CDR3 is TGTGCCAGCAGCCTCACGCCGAGGACAGGGGACACAGATACGCAGTATTTT. This sequence encodes CASSLTPRTGDTDTQYF. Full variable domain (remainder filled in from reference TRBV7-3 and TRBJ2-3): GAGVSQTPSNKVTEKGKYVELRCDPISGHTALYWYRQSLGQGPEFLIYFQGTGAADDSGLPNDRFFAVRPEGSVSTLKIQRTERGDSAVYLCASSLTPRTGDTDTQYFGPGTRLTVL.

Here the CDR3 reads CASSRTGIRGTNEKLFF. The CDR3 DNA sequence: TGTGCCAGCAGTCGCACAGGGATCAGAGGAACTAATGAAAAACTGTTTTTT. The chain links TRBV27 to TRBJ1-4, with D perhaps matching TRBD1 (6 bases). The germline CDR1 and CDR2 sequences are MNHEY and SMNVEV (reference sequence). There are 17 residues in the CDR3. V was trimmed by 5 bases and J by 1 base, leaving 17 bases between them. Complete variable domain (other parts from reference TRBV27 and TRBJ1-4): EAQVTQNPRYLITVTGKKLTVTCSQNMNHEYMSWYRQDPGLGLRQIYYSMNVEVTDKGDVPEGYKVSRKEKRNFPLILESPSPNQTSLYFCASSRTGIRGTNEKLFFGSGTQLSVL.

This clone occurred a few times. This chain uses TRBV4-1 with TRBJ1-2, with a possible D match to TRBD1 (5 bases). Germline assignment: CDR1 MGHRA and CDR2 YSYEKL. The ends were cut back, 1 base at V and 4 bases at J, with 13 bases in the middle. The CDR3 consists of 15 residues. The CDR3 region has the DNA TGCGCCAGCAGCCAAGGAATAGGCAGGGCCTATGGCTACACCTTC. It encodes CASSQGIGRAYGYTF.

This chain connects TRBV28 to TRBJ2-1, with D perhaps TRBD2 (6 bases). The CDR3 is 16 amino acids. CDR1 MDHEN and CDR2 SYDVKM come from the germline V gene. Trimming left V 2 bases short and J 0 bases short, with 11 bases between. The CDR3 sequence: CASSLLAKSSYNEQFF. The CDR3 DNA reads as TGTGCCAGCAGTTTACTAGCGAAGAGCTCCTACAATGAGCAGTTCTTC.

The chain has TRBV4-3 and TRBJ2-5, with D maybe TRBD2 (6 bases). There are 15 residues in the CDR3. Germline V lookup: CDR1 LGHNA, CDR2 YSLEER. Trimming pared 1 base from V and 5 bases from J, leaving 14 bases between. This chain's CDR3 is CASSQGRAVAETQYF. CDR3 DNA sequence: TGCGCCAGCAGCCAAGGGAGGGCCGTTGCGGAGACCCAGTACTTC.

This sequence joins TRBV29-1 and TRBJ2-5; 8 bases align to TRBD2. After removal of 7 bases from V and 9 bases from J, the junction contained 7 bases not matched to a gene. CDR1 is SQVTM and CDR2 is ANQGSEA in the germline V gene. CDR3 length: 11 amino acids. Written as DNA, the CDR3 is TGCAGCGCCCATGAAGCGGGGGCCCAGTACTTC. Its translation is CSAHEAGAQYF.

The V gene is TRBV15, the J gene TRBJ1-2; D gene ambiguous. Deletions cut 3 bases from V and 8 bases from J, with 16 bases between. In germline, CDR1 is LNHNV, CDR2 YYDKDF (reference sequence). The CDR3 extends over 14 amino acids. The CDR3 region is CATSSGIMGGGYTF. Here the CDR3 DNA reads TGTGCCACCAGCAGTGGAATTATGGGCGGAGGCTACACCTTC.

This chain uses TRBV6-5 with TRBJ2-7; 9 bases agree with TRBD2. V lost 6 bases, J lost 4 bases, and 7 bases stayed unmatched. CDR3 size: 14 residues. The V gene's germline CDR1 is MNHEY and CDR2 SVGAGI. CDR3 region: CASSLAGEGYEQYF. The DNA for the CDR3 is TGTGCCAGCAGCTTAGCGGGAGAGGGGTACGAGCAGTACTTC.

The J gene is TRBJ2-1, the V gene TRBV7-9; the match to TRBD2 covers 10 bases. CDR3 length equals 16 residues. CDR1 SEHNR and CDR2 FQNEAQ come from the germline V gene (reference sequence). Trimming took 4 bases from V and 4 from J; bases not matched to a gene: 7. CDR3 in amino acids: CASSSTTSGLYNEQFF. In nucleotides, the CDR3 is TGTGCCAGCAGCTCTACGACTAGCGGGTTATACAATGAGCAGTTCTTC.

This clone has a single count. The genes are TRBV5-1 and TRBJ2-7; 9 bases map to TRBD1. The CDR3 loop spans 14 amino acids. Germline V lookup: CDR1 SGHRS, CDR2 YFSETQ. V shed 5 bases, J shed 0 bases, and the junction held 3 bases outside the gene matches. CDR3 DNA: TGCGCCAGCAGAGGGGACAGGGTCTCCTACGAGCAGTACTTC. It yields the protein CASRGDRVSYEQYF.

The chain couples TRBV4-1 to TRBJ2-1; the match to TRBD2 covers 10 bases. Germline loops: CDR1 MGHRA, CDR2 YSYEKL. The CDR3 extends over 16 amino acids. J lost 6 bases, V lost 2 bases, and 7 bases had no gene match. CDR3 loop: CASSQLAGEFVNEQFF. The CDR3 bases are TGCGCCAGCAGCCAACTAGCGGGGGAGTTCGTCAATGAGCAGTTCTTC.

This chain connects TRBV25-1 to TRBJ1-2, with 7 bases fitting TRBD1. This CDR3 has 17 amino acids. The V and J ends lost 5 bases and 1 base, in that order; junction bases with no gene match: 13. Germline values: CDR1 MGHDK, CDR2 SYGVNS. As DNA, the CDR3 is TGTGCCAGCAGTCCCGTGGATAGGGGGCTCTATAACTATGGCTACACCTTC. Translation gives CASSPVDRGLYNYGYTF.

CDR3 sequence reads: CASREDRGVGNQPQHF. The CDR3 nucleotides read TGTGCCAGCAGGGAGGACAGGGGAGTTGGCAATCAGCCCCAGCATTTT. This chain joins TRBV2 and TRBJ1-5; TRBD1 matches at 9 bases. CDR1 and CDR2 (germline): SNHLY, FYNNEI. The CDR3 loop spans 16 amino acids. The junction had 8 bases not matched to a gene; V was cut back by 6 bases and J by 2 bases.

Here the CDR3 reads CASSQWQGMNTEAFF. The CDR3 nucleotides are TGTGCCAGCAGCCAATGGCAAGGTATGAACACTGAAGCTTTCTTT. The V gene is TRBV4-2, the J gene TRBJ1-1; no reliable D call. CDR1 LGHNA and CDR2 YNFKEQ come from the germline V gene. V lost 2 bases and J lost 0, with 10 bases in between. CDR3 size: 15 residues.

This chain links TRBV10-3 with TRBJ1-2; D gene uncertain. The CDR3 spans 15 residues. The V gene's germline CDR1 is ENHRY and CDR2 SYGVKD. The V and J ends lost 3 bases and 0 bases respectively, with 11 bases between them. CDR3 coding DNA: TGTGCCATCAGTGAAGGAACCCTGGCTAACTATGGCTACACCTTC. Translation gives CAISEGTLANYGYTF.

This chain uses TRBV29-1 with TRBJ2-7; D not certain. Trimming left V 3 bases short and J 0 bases short, with 9 bases between. This CDR3 has 13 amino acids. From germline, CDR1 is SQVTM and CDR2 ANQGSEA. DNA for the CDR3: TGCAGCGTTGAGTTCAGGAGCTCCTACGAGCAGTACTTC. Protein product: CSVEFRSSYEQYF.

The V call is TRBV11-2, the J call TRBJ2-7; a possible D gene is TRBD1 (6 bases). The V gene lost 4 bases and the J gene lost 0 bases, with 13 bases spanning the gap. In germline, CDR1 is SGHAT, CDR2 FQNNGV. This CDR3 is built from 15 residues. The CDR3 protein is CASSSPGQHSYEQYF. As DNA, the CDR3 is TGTGCCAGCAGCTCCCCCGGACAGCACTCCTACGAGCAGTACTTC.

The chain employs TRBV4-3 and TRBJ2-7, with 9 bases fitting TRBD1. The CDR3 is 15 amino acids. Germline CDR1 and CDR2: LGHNA and YSLEER. V lost 4 bases to trimming and J lost 0 bases; unmatched junction nucleotides: 4. This chain's CDR3 is CASSRLQGASYEQYF. CDR3 nucleotides: TGCGCCAGCAGCCGCTTACAGGGGGCCTCCTACGAGCAGTACTTC.

V usage is TRBV28 and J usage is TRBJ1-4; the D is unclear. Trimming removed 6 bases from V and 0 bases from J, with 17 bases in between. Germline loops: CDR1 MDHEN, CDR2 SYDVKM. The CDR3 totals 17 residues. The CDR3 is CASRAGIHDTTNEKLFF. The DNA for the CDR3 is TGTGCCAGCAGAGCCGGCATTCACGATACAACTAATGAAAAACTGTTTTTT. The full variable domain, rest sourced from reference TRBV28 and TRBJ1-4, is DVKVTQSSRYLVKRTGEKVFLECVQDMDHENMFWYRQDPGLGLRLIYFSYDVKMKEKGDIPEGYSVSREKKERFSLILESASTNQTSMYLCASRAGIHDTTNEKLFFGSGTQLSVL.

A note on this clone: This sample includes further DNA sequences coding for the same CDR3. The rearrangement links TRBV27 to TRBJ2-7; tentative D call: TRBD2 (8 bases). The V end was cut by 3 bases, the J end by 0 bases, with 12 bases between. This CDR3 comprises 15 residues. Germline V gene lookup returns CDR1 MNHEY and CDR2 SMNVEV (reference sequence). For the CDR3, the DNA is TGTGCCAGCAGTTTTAGCGGGGACAGCTCCTACGAGCAGTACTTC. Translating it yields CASSFSGDSSYEQYF.

This chain links TRBV4-1 with TRBJ2-3; weak D call: TRBD2 (5 bases). CDR3 size: 15 residues. In germline, CDR1 is MGHRA, CDR2 YSYEKL. The V and J ends lost 1 base and 4 bases respectively, with 12 bases between them. CDR3 in amino acids: CASSQGTVLADTQYF. The CDR3 DNA reads as TGCGCCAGCAGCCAAGGGACGGTACTAGCAGATACGCAGTATTTT.

The chain is built from TRBV4-3 and TRBJ2-7; 7 bases map to TRBD2. The germline V gene has CDR1 LGHNA and CDR2 YSLEER. V shed 3 bases, J shed 3 bases, and the junction held 8 bases outside the gene matches. This CDR3 is built from 15 residues. CDR3 protein: CASSQLAGPFYEQYF. For the CDR3, the DNA is TGCGCCAGCAGCCAGTTAGCGGGCCCTTTCTACGAGCAGTACTTC.

On this clone itself: Other DNA sequences in the sample encode the same CDR3. CDR3 sequence reads: CASSLGGRNYGYTF. The CDR3 DNA follows: TGTGCCAGCAGCCTAGGAGGCAGAAACTATGGCTACACCTTC. The chain employs TRBV5-6 and TRBJ1-2; D remains ambiguous. Germline values: CDR1 SGHDT, CDR2 YYEEEE. This CDR3 is built from 14 residues. V was shortened by 4 bases and J by 2 bases, with 12 bases between the two germline ends.